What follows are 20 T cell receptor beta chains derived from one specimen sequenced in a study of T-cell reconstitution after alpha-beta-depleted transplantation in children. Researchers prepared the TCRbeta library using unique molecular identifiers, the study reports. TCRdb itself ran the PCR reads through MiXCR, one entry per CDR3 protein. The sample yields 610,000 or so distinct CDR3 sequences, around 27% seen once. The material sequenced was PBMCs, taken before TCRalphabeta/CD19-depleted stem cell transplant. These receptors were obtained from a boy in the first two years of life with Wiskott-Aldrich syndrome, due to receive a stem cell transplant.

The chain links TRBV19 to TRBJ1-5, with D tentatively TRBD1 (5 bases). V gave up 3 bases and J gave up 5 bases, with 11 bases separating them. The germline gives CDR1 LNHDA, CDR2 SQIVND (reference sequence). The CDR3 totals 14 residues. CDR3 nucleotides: TGTGCCAGTAGTATGAGAAAGGGACATCAGCCCCAGCATTTT. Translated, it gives CASSMRKGHQPQHF.

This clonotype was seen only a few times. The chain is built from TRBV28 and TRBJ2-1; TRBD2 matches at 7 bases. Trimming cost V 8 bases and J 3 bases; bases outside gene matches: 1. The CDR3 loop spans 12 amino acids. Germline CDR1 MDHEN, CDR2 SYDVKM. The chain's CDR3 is CASVAGYNEQFF. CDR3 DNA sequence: TGTGCCAGCGTAGCGGGCTACAATGAGCAGTTCTTC.

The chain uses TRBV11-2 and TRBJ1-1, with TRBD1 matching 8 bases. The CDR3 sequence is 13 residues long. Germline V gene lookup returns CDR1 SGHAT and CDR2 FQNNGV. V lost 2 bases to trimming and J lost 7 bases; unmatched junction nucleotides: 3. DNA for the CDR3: TGTGCCAGCAGCTTAATCGGACAGGGTGAAGCTTTCTTT. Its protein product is CASSLIGQGEAFF.

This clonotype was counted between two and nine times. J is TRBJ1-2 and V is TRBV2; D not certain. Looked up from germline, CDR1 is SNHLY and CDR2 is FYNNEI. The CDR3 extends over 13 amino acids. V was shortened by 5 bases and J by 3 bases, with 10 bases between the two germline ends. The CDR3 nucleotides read TGTGCCAGCAGTCTCCGGGCCGACTATGGCTACACCTTC. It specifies CASSLRADYGYTF. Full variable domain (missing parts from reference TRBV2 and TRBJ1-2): EPEVTQTPSHQVTQMGQEVILRCVPISNHLYFYWYRQILGQKVEFLVSFYNNEISEKSEIFDDQFSVERPDGSNFTLKIRSTKLEDSAMYFCASSLRADYGYTFGSGTRLTVV.

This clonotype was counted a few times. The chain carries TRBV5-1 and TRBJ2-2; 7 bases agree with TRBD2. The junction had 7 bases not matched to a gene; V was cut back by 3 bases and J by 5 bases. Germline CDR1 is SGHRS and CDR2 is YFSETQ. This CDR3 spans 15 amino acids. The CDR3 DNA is TGCGCCAGCAGCTACAAGACAGCGGGGACCGGGGAGCTGTTTTTT. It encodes CASSYKTAGTGELFF. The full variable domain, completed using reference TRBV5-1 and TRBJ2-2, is KAGVTQTPRYLIKTRGQQVTLSCSPISGHRSVSWYQQTPGQGLQFLFEYFSETQRNKGNFPGRFSGRQFSNSRSEMNVSTLELGDSALYLCASSYKTAGTGELFFGEGSRLTVL.

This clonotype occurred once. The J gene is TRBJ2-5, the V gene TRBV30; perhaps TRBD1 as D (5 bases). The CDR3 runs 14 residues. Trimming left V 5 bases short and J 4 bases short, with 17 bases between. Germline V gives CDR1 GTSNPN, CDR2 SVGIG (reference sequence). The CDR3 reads CAWGASGRGETQYF. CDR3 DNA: TGTGCCTGGGGAGCCTCAGGGCGCGGAGAGACCCAGTACTTC.

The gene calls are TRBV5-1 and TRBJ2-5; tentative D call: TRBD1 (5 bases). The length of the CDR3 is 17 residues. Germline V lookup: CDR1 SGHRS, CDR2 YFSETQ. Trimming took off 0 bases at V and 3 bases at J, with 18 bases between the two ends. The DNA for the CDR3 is TGCGCCAGCAGCTTGGGGGTATATGCAGGGTCAAAAGAGACCCAGTACTTC. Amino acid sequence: CASSLGVYAGSKETQYF.

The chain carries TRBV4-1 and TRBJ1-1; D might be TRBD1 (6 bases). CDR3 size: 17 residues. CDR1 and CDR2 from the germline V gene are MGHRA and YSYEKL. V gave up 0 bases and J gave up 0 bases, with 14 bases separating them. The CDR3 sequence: CASSQEGAPVMNTEAFF. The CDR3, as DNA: TGCGCCAGCAGCCAAGAGGGGGCCCCCGTAATGAACACTGAAGCTTTCTTT.

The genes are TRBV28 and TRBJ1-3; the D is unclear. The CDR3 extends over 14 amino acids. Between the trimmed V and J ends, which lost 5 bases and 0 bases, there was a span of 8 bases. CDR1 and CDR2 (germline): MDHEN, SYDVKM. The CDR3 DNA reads TGTGCCAGCAGTCTGCATGTCTCTGGAAACACCATATATTTT. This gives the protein CASSLHVSGNTIYF.

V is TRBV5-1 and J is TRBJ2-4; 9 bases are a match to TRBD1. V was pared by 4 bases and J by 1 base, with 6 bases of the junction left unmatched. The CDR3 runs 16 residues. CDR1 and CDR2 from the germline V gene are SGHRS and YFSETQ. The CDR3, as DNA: TGCGCCAGCAGCACGGGACAGGGTGGGGCCAAAAACATTCAGTACTTC. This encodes CASSTGQGGAKNIQYF.

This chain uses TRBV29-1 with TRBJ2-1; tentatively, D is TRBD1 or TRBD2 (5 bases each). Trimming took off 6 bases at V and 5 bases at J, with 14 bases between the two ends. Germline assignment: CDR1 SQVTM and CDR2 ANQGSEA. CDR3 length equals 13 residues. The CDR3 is CSVRDPGNNEQFF. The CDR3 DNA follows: TGCAGCGTCCGGGACCCTGGAAACAATGAGCAGTTCTTC.

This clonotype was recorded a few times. The CDR3 protein is CAISDKTGTGDWQLFF. Here the CDR3 DNA reads TGTGCCATCAGTGATAAAACCGGGACAGGGGATTGGCAGCTGTTTTTT. The genes are TRBV10-3 and TRBJ2-2; 10 nucleotides line up with TRBD1. The V gene's germline CDR1 is ENHRY and CDR2 SYGVKD. The CDR3 consists of 16 residues. J gave up 12 bases and V 3 bases, and 13 bases lay outside the gene matches.

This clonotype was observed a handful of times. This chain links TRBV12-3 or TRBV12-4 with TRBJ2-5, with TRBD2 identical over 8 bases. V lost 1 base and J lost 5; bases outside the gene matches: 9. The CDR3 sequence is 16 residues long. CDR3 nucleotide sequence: TGTGCCAGCAGTTTAGGATCCGGGAGGGCCTTGGAGACCCAGTACTTC. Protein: CASSLGSGRALETQYF.

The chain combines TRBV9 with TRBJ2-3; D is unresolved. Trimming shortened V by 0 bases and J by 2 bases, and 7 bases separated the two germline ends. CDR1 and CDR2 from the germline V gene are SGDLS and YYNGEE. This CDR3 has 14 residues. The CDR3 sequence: CASSVARPTDTQYF. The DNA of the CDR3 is TGTGCCAGCAGCGTAGCGAGACCCACAGATACGCAGTATTTT.

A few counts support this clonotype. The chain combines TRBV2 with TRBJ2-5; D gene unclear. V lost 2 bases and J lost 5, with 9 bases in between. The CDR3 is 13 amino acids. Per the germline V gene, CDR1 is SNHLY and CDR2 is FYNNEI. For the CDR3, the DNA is TGTGCCAGCAGTGAATTGACGCAGGAGACCCAGTACTTC. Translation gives CASSELTQETQYF.

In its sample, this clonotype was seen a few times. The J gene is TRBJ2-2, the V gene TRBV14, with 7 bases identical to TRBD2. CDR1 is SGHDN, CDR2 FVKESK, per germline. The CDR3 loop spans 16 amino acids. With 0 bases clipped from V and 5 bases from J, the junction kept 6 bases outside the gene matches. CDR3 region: CASSQDLLAATGELFF. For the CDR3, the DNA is TGTGCCAGCAGCCAAGATTTGCTAGCGGCGACCGGGGAGCTGTTTTTT.

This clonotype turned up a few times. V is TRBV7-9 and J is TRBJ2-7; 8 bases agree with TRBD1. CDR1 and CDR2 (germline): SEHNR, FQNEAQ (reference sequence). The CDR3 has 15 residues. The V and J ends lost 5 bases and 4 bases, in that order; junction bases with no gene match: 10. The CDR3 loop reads CASSRWTGLRYEQYF. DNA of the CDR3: TGTGCCAGCAGCCGATGGACAGGGTTAAGGTACGAGCAGTACTTC.

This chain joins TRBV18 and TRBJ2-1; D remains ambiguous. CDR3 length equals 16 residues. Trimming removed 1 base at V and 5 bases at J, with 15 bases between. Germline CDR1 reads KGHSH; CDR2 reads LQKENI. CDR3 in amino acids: CASSPLPGALDNEQFF. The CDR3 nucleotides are TGTGCCAGCTCACCACTGCCCGGCGCTTTGGACAATGAGCAGTTCTTC. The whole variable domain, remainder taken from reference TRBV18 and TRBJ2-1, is NAGVMQNPRHLVRRRGQEARLRCSPMKGHSHVYWYRQLPEEGLKFMVYLQKENIIDESGMPKERFSAEFPKEGPSILRIQQVVRGDSAAYFCASSPLPGALDNEQFFGPGTRLTVL.

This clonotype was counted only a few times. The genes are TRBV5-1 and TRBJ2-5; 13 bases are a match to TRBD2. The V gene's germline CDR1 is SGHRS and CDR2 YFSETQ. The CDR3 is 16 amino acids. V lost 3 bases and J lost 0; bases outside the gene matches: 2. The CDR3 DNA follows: TGCGCCAGCAGCTGGGGGACTAGCGGGGACCAAGAGACCCAGTACTTC. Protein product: CASSWGTSGDQETQYF.

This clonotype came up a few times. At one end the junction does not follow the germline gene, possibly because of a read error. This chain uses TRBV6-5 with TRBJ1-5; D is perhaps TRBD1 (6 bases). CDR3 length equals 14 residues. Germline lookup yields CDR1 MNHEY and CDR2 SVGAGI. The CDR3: CASSYSGGNQPQHF. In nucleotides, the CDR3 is TGTGCCAGCAGCTACTCAGGGGGCAATCAGCCCCAGCATTTT.